This TCR beta chain was retrieved from a study of neurological immune-mediated disorders (dated by TCRdb to the late 2010s). At the level of the whole study: Peripheral blood TCR-beta repertoires from HTLV-I-associated myelopathy (HAM/TSP) patients, multiple sclerosis patients and healthy controls were compared by UMI-based sequencing. The approximately 96 TCR-beta libraries covered PBMC samples along with longitudinal samples, technical triplicates, and paired sorted CD4+ and CD8+ T-cell subsets. The cohort comprised 60 to 75 subjects: about 15 HAM/TSP patients, around 34 multiple sclerosis patients and around 20 healthy controls. Study-level results and caveats: Across subjects, expanded clones never shared an identical CDR3 amino acid sequence, which suggests that the TCR-beta repertoires in every group were private. TCR clonal expansion was highest in HAM/TSP patients and lowest in MS patients, with MS patients falling below even healthy controls.

The V end loses 8 bases and the J end loses 6 bases, and a stretch of 13 bases separates them. There are 11 amino acids in the CDR3, from cysteine to phenylalanine inclusive. Of the read, only the CDR3 DNA is kept; its 33 bases are in frame from base 1. Via the germline V gene, CDR1 is SQVTM and CDR2 ANQGSEA. To synthesize cDNA, template-switch 5'RACE was performed with a primer carrying a 10-nucleotide random unique molecular identifier so that each TCR transcript was tagged. Every sequencing run yielded over 170 million TCR-beta sequences covering 15-18 subjects. The RNeasy kit was used to extract total RNA. The KAPA Real-time Library Amplification kit was used to amplify TCR-beta VDJ regions with primers for the TCR constant region and the 5'RACE anchor. Sample indexes and Illumina adaptors were added in a first PCR, and a second PCR then increased library yield. The roughly 650 bp TCR product was size-selected on a 2% E-gel SizeSelection system after Ampure bead purification. Before pooling, libraries had their quality checked on a Bioanalyzer, their concentration measured with Qubit, and their quantity determined with the Kapa Library Quantification kit. Paired-end 2 x 150 bp sequencing of the libraries was performed on an Illumina HiSeq 2500. To increase sequence diversity, roughly 23-30% phiX was spiked into each library pool. Under the source paper's analysis protocol: Quality-filtered reads were processed with the UMI-based MiGEC pipeline, and over 85% of raw TCR sequences were removed by the MiGEC pipeline during error correction. VDJ genes were aligned to IMGT germline references, and clonotypes were defined by unique CDR3 amino acid sequence plus V-J genes. VDJtools evaluated clonal expansion, Shannon diversity and CDR3 relatedness (CalcPairwiseDistances, ClusterSamples); CLCbio workbench built phylogenetic trees. Expanded clones were defined as having at least 8 unique UMIs, based on coefficient-of-variation modelling across technical triplicates. The public sequencing data were trimmed at Q25 with fastp and processed into clonotypes with MiXCR by TCRdb, which kept only in-frame beta chains. Here each entry gathers all rows of one CDR3 protein and keeps the most common genes and DNA. TCRdb, not the authors, supplied the V and J calls. The sample profile shows about 35,000 distinct CDR3 sequences; 6% to 8.5% of them were found once. The top ten hold roughly 4.3% of the sample.

The healthy controls were volunteers from blood banks in Maryland, USA. Libraries from unsorted PBMCs were made from 2 million PBMCs kept in RNAlater at -80 degrees C until RNA extraction. PBMCs were separated from peripheral blood using Ficoll-Hypaque density gradient centrifugation and then cryopreserved in liquid nitrogen. There are many counts of this clonotype. Its target antigen remains unknown. Base qualities are not recorded, but no much larger clone differs from it by a single base. The sample comprised PBMCs. This sequence was found in a woman between 40 and 50 years old in good health. Rearrangement joined TRBV29-1 to TRBJ1-1; the D gene lacks a confident call. The sequenced DNA: TGCAGCCTAGGACGGGCTTCTGAAGCTTTCTTT. Its protein product is CSLGRASEAFF.